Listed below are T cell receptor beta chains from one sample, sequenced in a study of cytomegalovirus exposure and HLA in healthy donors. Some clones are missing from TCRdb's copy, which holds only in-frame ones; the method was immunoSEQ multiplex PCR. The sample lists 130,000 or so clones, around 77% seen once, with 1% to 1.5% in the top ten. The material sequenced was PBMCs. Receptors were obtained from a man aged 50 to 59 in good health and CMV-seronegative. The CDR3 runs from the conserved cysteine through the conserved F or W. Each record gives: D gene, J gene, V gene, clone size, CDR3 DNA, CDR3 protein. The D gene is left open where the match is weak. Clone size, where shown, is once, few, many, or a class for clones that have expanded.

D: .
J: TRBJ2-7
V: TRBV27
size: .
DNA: TGTGCCAGCGGCCCCCGATGGGACAACTCCTACGAGCAGTACTTC
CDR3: CASGPRWDNSYEQYF

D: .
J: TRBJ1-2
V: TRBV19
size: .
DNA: TGTGCCAGTAGTGTGCCAGGGGCCGGCTACACCTTC
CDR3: CASSVPGAGYTF

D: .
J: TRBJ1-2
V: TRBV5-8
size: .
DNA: TGTGCCAGCACGTGGACAGTTAACTATGGCTACACCTTC
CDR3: CASTWTVNYGYTF

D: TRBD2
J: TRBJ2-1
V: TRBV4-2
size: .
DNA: TGTGCCAGCAGCCCCGCTAGCGGAAACTCCTACAATGAGCAGTTCTTC
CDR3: CASSPASGNSYNEQFF

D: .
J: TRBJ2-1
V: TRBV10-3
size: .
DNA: TGTGCCATCAGTGAGTCAAAACGGACTTCCTCCTACAATGAGCAGTTCTTC
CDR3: CAISESKRTSSYNEQFF

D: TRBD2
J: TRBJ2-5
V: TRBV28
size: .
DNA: TGTGCCAGCAGTCCATCGGGACTAGCGGGAGATGATGAGACCCAGTACTTC
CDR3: CASSPSGLAGDDETQYF

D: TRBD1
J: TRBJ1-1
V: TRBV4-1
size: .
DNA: TGCGCCAGCAGCCTCACCTTAGGACAGGACGAAGCTTTCTTT
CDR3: CASSLTLGQDEAFF

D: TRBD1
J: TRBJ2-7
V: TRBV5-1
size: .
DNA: TGCGCCAGCAGCTTCAGGGACAGGGGATACGAGCAGTACTTC
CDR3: CASSFRDRGYEQYF

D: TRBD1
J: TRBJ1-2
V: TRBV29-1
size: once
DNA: TGCAGCGTTGTACAGGGGCGAATTGATGGCTACACCTTC
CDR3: CSVVQGRIDGYTF

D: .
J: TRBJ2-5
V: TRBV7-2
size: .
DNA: TGTGCCAGCAGCATTAACCTGCAGGGGCGACAGACCCAGTACTTC
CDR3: CASSINLQGRQTQYF

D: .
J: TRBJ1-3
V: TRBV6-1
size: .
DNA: TGTGCCAGCAGTGAATTGGGGCCAGAGGTCGGAAACACCATATATTTT
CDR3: CASSELGPEVGNTIYF

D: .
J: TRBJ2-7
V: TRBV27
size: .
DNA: TGTGCCAGCAGTTTAAGGACTGCTACCTACGAGCAGTACTTC
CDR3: CASSLRTATYEQYF

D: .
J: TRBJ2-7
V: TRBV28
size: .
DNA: TGTGCCAGCAGTTCAGGGGACCTCGCCTCCTACGAGCAGTACTTC
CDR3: CASSSGDLASYEQYF

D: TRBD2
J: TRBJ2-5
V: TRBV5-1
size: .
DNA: TGCGCCAGCAGCATCAACGCGGGGGGGCTTCAAGAGACCCAGTACTTC
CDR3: CASSINAGGLQETQYF

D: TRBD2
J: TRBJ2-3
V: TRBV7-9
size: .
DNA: TGTGCCAGCAGCGCAAGGGTATCTAGCGGGAGTCGGAGCACAGATACGCAGTATTTT
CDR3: CASSARVSSGSRSTDTQYF